The entry that follows covers one T cell receptor (beta chain) sequence. Unmatched junction bases numbered 4, after V lost 0 bases and J lost 5 bases. The CDR3 runs 15 residues. Germline assignment: CDR1 SGHRS and CDR2 YFSETQ. The data belong to a study of blood T cell repertoires in COVID-19. As for the study in general: Researchers got acute and convalescent COVID-19 samples from the United States, Italy and Spain. T cells, B-cell-depleted T cells, or PBMCs supplied cDNA or gDNA.

Authors' methods: Researchers report that nucleated cell counts were estimated from reference gene primer amplification. The table came from immunoSEQ multiplex PCR; TCRdb's copy has only in-frame clones and leaves some out. The V and J calls and clone size come from that table; D and trimming were worked out from the DNA. Altogether more than 250,000 clones are present, around four fifths being singletons, with the ten largest covering about 4.5%. Material: peripheral blood. The receptor was derived from a man between 60 and 70 years old who had recovered from COVID-19. The gene calls are TRBV5-1 and TRBJ2-5; the match to TRBD1 covers 10 bases. CDR3: CASSLGDRGSETQYF. Written as DNA, the CDR3 is TGCGCCAGCAGCTTGGGGGACAGGGGATCTGAGACCCAGTACTTC.